These 8 T cell receptor beta chains share one sample of origin, sequenced in a study of blood T cell repertoires in COVID-19. The data were produced by immunoSEQ multiplex PCR, yet TCRdb's version contains in-frame clones alone and is incomplete. This table has about 47,000 clones, about four fifths appearing once. Sequencing input: peripheral blood. These receptors were taken from a man in his 70s with active COVID-19.

This clone was recorded a few times. The chain is built from TRBV6-5 and TRBJ2-1; 10 bases agree with TRBD1. The CDR3 length is 15 residues. Looked up from germline, CDR1 is MNHEY and CDR2 is SVGAGI. Losses at the gene ends were 6 bases for V and 7 bases for J; bases not matched to a gene: 9. The CDR3 coding sequence is TGTGCCAGCAGCGCCGGGACAGGGGTGGAAAATGAGCAGTTCTTC. This codes for CASSAGTGVENEQFF.

This clone showed up just a few times. The V gene is TRBV19, the J gene TRBJ1-6; possible D gene TRBD1, 5 bases. CDR1 and CDR2 (germline): LNHDA, SQIVND (reference sequence). This CDR3 is built from 19 residues. Trimming shortened V by 5 bases and J by 2 bases, and 22 bases separated the two germline ends. The CDR3, as DNA: TGTGCCAGTAGTGTTCTACCGGGGACTTTGTCGCCCTATAATTCACCCCTCCACTTT. Translated, it gives CASSVLPGTLSPYNSPLHF.

The genes are TRBV4-3 and TRBJ1-1; D remains ambiguous. The CDR3 covers 15 residues. V lost 0 bases, J lost 2 bases, and 10 bases lay in between. Per the germline V gene, CDR1 is LGHNA and CDR2 is YSLEER. The chain's CDR3 is CASSQDGTSNTEAFF. The DNA for the CDR3 is TGCGCCAGCAGCCAAGATGGCACCTCAAACACTGAAGCTTTCTTT.

J is TRBJ2-1 and V is TRBV4-3, with 10 bases matching TRBD2. The germline V gene has CDR1 LGHNA and CDR2 YSLEER. V was clipped by 0 bases and J by 8 bases; unmatched bases: 10. This CDR3 has 17 residues. CDR3 coding DNA: TGCGCCAGCAGCCAAGAAGGCGCTAGCGGGGGAGTGTATGAGCAGTTCTTC. This translates into CASSQEGASGGVYEQFF.

This sequence joins TRBV9 and TRBJ2-1; the match to TRBD2 covers 11 bases. Trimming removed 4 bases from V and 6 bases from J; junction bases left unmatched: 9. The CDR3 runs to 16 residues. Per the germline V gene, CDR1 is SGDLS and CDR2 is YYNGEE. CDR3 coding DNA: TGTGCCAGCAGCTCGGGACTAGCGGTACTTACCAATGAGCAGTTCTTC. Translated: CASSSGLAVLTNEQFF.

This sequence joins TRBV24-1 and TRBJ2-3; TRBD2 matches at 12 bases. The CDR3 is 18 residues long. V trimming: 4 bases; J trimming: 0 bases; junction bases outside the gene matches: 7. Germline assignment: CDR1 KGHDR and CDR2 SFDVKD. The CDR3 DNA is TGTGCCACCAGTGACCCTGGACTAGCGGGGCTTAGCACAGATACGCAGTATTTT. Protein sequence: CATSDPGLAGLSTDTQYF.

V is TRBV6-5 and J is TRBJ1-6; D is ambiguous. Per germline, CDR1 MNHEY and CDR2 SVGAGI. The CDR3 sequence is 14 residues long. V lost 2 bases and J lost 10, with 12 bases in between. The CDR3 loop reads CASSYSSSLSPLHF. The CDR3 bases are TGTGCCAGCAGTTACAGTAGTTCTCTATCACCCCTCCACTTT.

This chain joins TRBV18 and TRBJ2-7, with 11 bases identical to TRBD2. The CDR3 is 17 amino acids. The V segment lost 3 bases and the J segment 2 bases; nucleotides outside the gene matches: 9. Germline values: CDR1 KGHSH, CDR2 LQKENI. CDR3 sequence (DNA): TGTGCCAGCTCACCCATCTCCTTAGCGGGGGGGCCCTACGAGCAGTACTTC. Amino acids: CASSPISLAGGPYEQYF.